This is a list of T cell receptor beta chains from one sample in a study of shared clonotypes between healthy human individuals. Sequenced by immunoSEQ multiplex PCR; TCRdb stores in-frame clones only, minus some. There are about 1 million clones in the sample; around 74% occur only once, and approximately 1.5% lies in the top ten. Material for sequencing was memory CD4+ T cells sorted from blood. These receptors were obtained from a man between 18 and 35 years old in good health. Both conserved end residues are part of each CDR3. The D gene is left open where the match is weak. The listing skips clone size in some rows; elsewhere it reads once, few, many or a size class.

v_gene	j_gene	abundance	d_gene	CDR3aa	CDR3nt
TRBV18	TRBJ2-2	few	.	CASSPPVTGELFF	TGTGCCAGCTCACCACCCGTCACCGGGGAGCTGTTTTTT
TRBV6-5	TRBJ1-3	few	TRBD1	CASSYLRQGTGNTIYF	TGTGCCAGCAGTTACCTTCGACAGGGAACTGGAAACACCATATATTTT
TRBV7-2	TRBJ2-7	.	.	CASSTPTESYEQYF	TGTGCCAGCAGCACGCCGACAGAGTCCTACGAGCAGTACTTC
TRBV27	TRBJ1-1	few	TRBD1	CASSRRFGQGGDTEAFF	TGTGCCAGCAGCCGTAGGTTTGGACAGGGCGGGGACACTGAAGCTTTCTTT
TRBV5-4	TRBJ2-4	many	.	CASSSAQGGGNIQYF	TGTGCCAGCAGCTCGGCACAGGGAGGCGGGAACATTCAGTACTTC
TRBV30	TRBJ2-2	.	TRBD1	CAWRRRDRGGTGELFF	TGTGCCTGGAGGAGACGCGACAGGGGCGGTACCGGGGAGCTGTTTTTT
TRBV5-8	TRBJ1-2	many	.	CASSLGLQGPAYGYTF	TGTGCCAGCAGCTTGGGCCTACAGGGACCCGCCTATGGCTACACCTTC
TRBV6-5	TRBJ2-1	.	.	CASSGTPSYNEQFF	TGTGCCAGCTCCGGGACACCTTCCTACAATGAGCAGTTCTTC
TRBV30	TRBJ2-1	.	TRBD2	CAWSVNSGVYNEQFF	TGTGCCTGGAGTGTTAATAGCGGGGTATACAATGAGCAGTTCTTC
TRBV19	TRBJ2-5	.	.	CASSALAGSPQETQYF	TGTGCCAGTAGTGCTCTTGCGGGGTCCCCCCAAGAGACCCAGTACTTC
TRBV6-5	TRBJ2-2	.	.	CASREDRTGELFF	TGTGCCAGCAGAGAGGACCGCACCGGGGAGCTGTTTTTT
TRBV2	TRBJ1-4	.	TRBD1	CASRADRAINEKLFF	TGTGCCAGCAGGGCGGACAGGGCAATTAATGAAAAACTGTTTTTT
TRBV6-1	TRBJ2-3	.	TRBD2	CASRLAGGYTDTQYF	TGTGCCAGCAGGCTAGCGGGGGGGTACACAGATACGCAGTATTTT